These 32 T cell receptor beta chains came from one sample sequenced in a study of beta chain features in type 1 diabetes. Expressed TCRB transcripts were sequenced because the entire RNA isolate underwent reverse transcription. Clones were read by immunoSEQ multiplex PCR, and TCRdb kept only the in-frame ones, dropping some. This table has more than 55,000 clones, 50% to 55% appearing once. Findings and limits, study-wide: Within each of all four CD4+ subsets, Type 1 diabetes patients had TCRB CDR3s that were moderately but significantly shorter.

These receptors' antigens are unknown. Sequenced sample: Tregs from blood. These receptors all come from a woman aged 35 to 49 with type 1 diabetes.

This sequence joins TRBV18 and TRBJ1-2; perhaps TRBD1 as D (5 bases). CDR3 length: 17 residues. Trimming removed 4 bases from V and 2 bases from J, with 20 bases in between. Germline lookup yields CDR1 KGHSH and CDR2 LQKENI. CDR3 coding DNA: TGTGCCAGCTCACAACTTCAGACAGACGTCGTAAACTATGGCTACACCTTC. Residues: CASSQLQTDVVNYGYTF.

There are a few counts of this clone. V is TRBV4-2 and J is TRBJ1-1; TRBD1 matches 9 bases. Unmatched junction bases numbered 8, after V lost 4 bases and J lost 5 bases. The CDR3 has 15 amino acids. The V gene's germline CDR1 is LGHNA and CDR2 YNFKEQ. The CDR3 protein is CASSRTQGAGTEAFF. In nucleotides, the CDR3 is TGTGCCAGCAGCCGAACACAGGGGGCGGGTACTGAAGCTTTCTTT.

The chain has TRBV2 and TRBJ1-5; D not certain. With 6 bases removed from V and 5 bases from J, the gap between germline ends came to 5 bases. Germline V gene lookup returns CDR1 SNHLY and CDR2 FYNNEI. The CDR3 covers 11 residues. The CDR3 DNA reads as TGTGCCAGCAGCTCCGATCAGCCCCAGCATTTT. Its protein is CASSSDQPQHF. The full variable domain, completed using reference TRBV2 and TRBJ1-5, is EPEVTQTPSHQVTQMGQEVILRCVPISNHLYFYWYRQILGQKVEFLVSFYNNEISEKSEIFDDQFSVERPDGSNFTLKIRSTKLEDSAMYFCASSSDQPQHFGDGTRLSIL.

The chain links TRBV7-3 to TRBJ1-2, with a weak D call TRBD1 (5 bases). This CDR3 contains 14 residues. Trimming removed 5 bases at V and 4 bases at J, with 14 bases between. The V gene's germline CDR1 is SGHTA and CDR2 FQGTGA. The CDR3 loop is CASSPTDSLYGYTF. The CDR3 DNA sequence: TGTGCCAGCAGCCCAACTGACAGCCTCTATGGCTACACCTTC.

This clone was found a few times. The CDR3 is CASRGTGETYEQYF. The CDR3 DNA sequence: TGTGCCAGCCGCGGGACAGGGGAAACCTACGAGCAGTACTTC. V is TRBV7-9 and J is TRBJ2-7; TRBD1 agrees at 10 bases. The germline gives CDR1 SEHNR, CDR2 FQNEAQ (reference sequence). The V and J ends lost 8 bases and 2 bases, in that order; junction bases with no gene match: 6. The CDR3 spans 14 residues.

The J gene is TRBJ2-7, the V gene TRBV5-4; D unresolved. Germline CDR1 and CDR2: SGHNT and YYREEE (reference sequence). V lost 4 bases to trimming and J lost 5 bases, with 13 bases between them. The CDR3 is 13 residues long. The CDR3 spells CASSLRMLDEQYF. The DNA for the CDR3 is TGTGCCAGCAGCCTGAGGATGCTTGACGAGCAGTACTTC.

This clone has at least ten counts. This chain joins TRBV4-2 and TRBJ2-1; maybe TRBD2 (5 bases). Germline values: CDR1 LGHNA, CDR2 YNFKEQ. V lost 4 bases and J 7 bases, leaving 11 bases between the germline ends. CDR3 length: 13 residues. Here the CDR3 DNA reads TGTGCCAGCAGCCGGGGAGAGGTTAATGAGCAGTTCTTC. Its protein is CASSRGEVNEQFF.

The chain carries TRBV7-6 and TRBJ2-5, with D tentatively TRBD2 (5 bases). The germline V and J ends were trimmed by 0 bases and 3 bases, with 5 bases remaining between them. CDR1 is SGHVS, CDR2 FNYEAQ, per germline. CDR3 length: 13 residues. CDR3 nucleotides: TGTGCCAGCAGCTTAGCGCGGGAAGAGACCCAGTACTTC. This codes for CASSLAREETQYF.

The V gene is TRBV7-3, the J gene TRBJ2-6; 7 nucleotides line up with TRBD1. Trimming took 3 bases from V and 0 from J; bases not matched to a gene: 5. The CDR3 length is 17 residues. Germline V CDR1 and CDR2: SGHTA, FQGTGA. The CDR3, as DNA: TGTGCCAGCAGCTTGACAGGGTCTTTCTCTGGGGCCAACGTCCTGACTTTC. Its translation: CASSLTGSFSGANVLTF.

The chain couples TRBV4-3 to TRBJ2-7, with a possible D match to TRBD2 (5 bases). CDR3 length: 18 residues. Germline CDR1 is LGHNA and CDR2 is YSLEER. With 1 base removed from V and 2 bases from J, the gap between germline ends came to 21 bases. CDR3 region: CASSQVRLTSDGTYEQYF. In nucleotides, the CDR3 is TGCGCCAGCAGCCAAGTTCGCCTTACCTCGGACGGGACCTACGAGCAGTACTTC.

This chain uses TRBV28 with TRBJ2-1, with 12 bases identical to TRBD2. The CDR3 totals 14 residues. Germline CDR1 MDHEN, CDR2 SYDVKM. V lost 4 bases to trimming and J lost 9 bases; unmatched junction nucleotides: 4. The CDR3 DNA reads as TGTGCCAGCAGTTGGGAGACTAGCGGGAGTGAGCAGTTCTTC. Amino acids: CASSWETSGSEQFF. Full variable domain (rest looked up from reference TRBV28 and TRBJ2-1): DVKVTQSSRYLVKRTGEKVFLECVQDMDHENMFWYRQDPGLGLRLIYFSYDVKMKEKGDIPEGYSVSREKKERFSLILESASTNQTSMYLCASSWETSGSEQFFGPGTRLTVL.

The chain employs TRBV7-8 and TRBJ1-5; 7 positions agree with TRBD1. The CDR3 has 16 residues. V gave up 2 bases and J gave up 5 bases; unmatched junction bases: 9. Germline assignment: CDR1 SGHVS and CDR2 FQNEAQ. CDR3 nucleotide sequence: TGTGCCAGCAGCTTAACAGGGGAGAGAGGATATCAGCCCCAGCATTTT. Translating gives CASSLTGERGYQPQHF.

The chain couples TRBV4-2 to TRBJ1-4; D gene unclear. Trimming took off 0 bases at V and 3 bases at J, with 8 bases between the two ends. In germline, CDR1 is LGHNA, CDR2 YNFKEQ. The CDR3 loop spans 15 amino acids. The DNA for the CDR3 is TGTGCCAGCAGCCAAGACCGGGGAGCTAATGAAAAACTGTTTTTT. It encodes CASSQDRGANEKLFF.

The chain links TRBV11-3 to TRBJ2-7; 7 positions agree with TRBD1. The CDR3 has 12 residues. Germline trimming cut 3 bases from V and 5 bases from J; bases unmatched to any gene: 1. CDR1 SGHNT and CDR2 YENEEA come from the germline V gene. The CDR3 loop is CASSFTGDEQYF. Written as DNA, the CDR3 is TGTGCCAGCAGCTTTACAGGGGACGAGCAGTACTTC.

The table lists this clone with a few counts. J is TRBJ2-4 and V is TRBV5-6; the match to TRBD1 covers 11 bases. This CDR3 region has 15 residues. The germline V gene encodes CDR1 SGHDT and CDR2 YYEEEE. V was clipped by 0 bases and J by 9 bases; unmatched bases: 5. In nucleotides, the CDR3 is TGTGCCAGCAGCTTGGGCTGGACAGGGGGCCCCATTCAGTACTTC. It encodes CASSLGWTGGPIQYF.

The chain links TRBV27 to TRBJ2-7; perhaps TRBD1 as D (6 bases). CDR1 and CDR2 from the germline V gene are MNHEY and SMNVEV (reference sequence). The CDR3 length is 15 residues. The V end lost 2 bases, the J end lost 1 base, and 12 bases lay between the germline ends. The CDR3 protein is CASSLGQGKSYEQYF. The CDR3 DNA follows: TGTGCCAGCAGTTTAGGGCAGGGGAAATCCTACGAGCAGTACTTC.

The sample holds many counts of this clone. The CDR3 reads CASSTTGTPYTGELFF. DNA of the CDR3: TGTGCCAGCAGCACAACCGGGACTCCCTACACCGGGGAGCTGTTTTTT. The rearrangement joins TRBV7-9 to TRBJ2-2; D might be TRBD2 (6 bases). Trimming removed 5 bases from V and 3 bases from J, with 16 bases in between. Germline V lookup: CDR1 SEHNR, CDR2 FQNEAQ (reference sequence). The CDR3 is made up of 16 amino acids.

This clone was detected only once. The chain joins TRBV18 to TRBJ2-3; 8 nucleotides line up with TRBD1. The CDR3 totals 16 residues. With V trimmed by 2 bases and J by 6 bases, 10 bases remained unmatched. CDR1 is KGHSH and CDR2 is LQKENI in the germline V gene. The CDR3 sequence is CASSPSSAGGWDTQYF. CDR3 DNA: TGTGCCAGCTCACCATCTTCGGCAGGGGGCTGGGATACGCAGTATTTT.

This clone has just a few counts. The chain carries TRBV9 and TRBJ2-1, with 10 nucleotides matching TRBD2. The CDR3 runs 15 residues. V trimming: 0 bases; J trimming: 7 bases; junction bases outside the gene matches: 4. CDR1 is SGDLS and CDR2 is YYNGEE in the germline V gene. In nucleotides, the CDR3 is TGTGCCAGCAGCGTAGCTAGCGGGGGCGGGAATGAGCAGTTCTTC. Amino acid sequence: CASSVASGGGNEQFF. Full variable domain (remainder filled in from reference TRBV9 and TRBJ2-1): DSGVTQTPKHLITATGQRVTLRCSPRSGDLSVYWYQQSLDQGLQFLIQYYNGEERAKGNILERFSAQQFPDLHSELNLSSLELGDSALYFCASSVASGGGNEQFFGPGTRLTVL.

A few counts support this clone. This chain joins TRBV5-1 and TRBJ1-5; 7 bases fit TRBD1. This CDR3 has 13 amino acids. CDR1 SGHRS and CDR2 YFSETQ come from the germline V gene. V shed 2 bases and J 6 bases; nucleotides not matched to a gene: 2. Written as DNA, the CDR3 is TGCGCCAGCAGCTTCCAGGGGGGTCAGCCCCAGCATTTT. It translates to CASSFQGGQPQHF.

This clone was detected only a few times. At one boundary the junction diverges from the germline segment, which might be a read error. Other nucleotide sequences from this sample produce the same CDR3. As DNA, the CDR3 is TGCGCCAGCAGCCCCTATCATACGGGACAGGGCTACGAGCAGTACTTC. The encoded protein is CASSPYHTGQGYEQYF. The rearrangement uses TRBV5-4 and TRBJ2-7; 9 nucleotides match TRBD1. In germline, CDR1 is SGHNT, CDR2 YYREEE (reference sequence). The CDR3 length is 16 residues.

The genes are TRBV6-1 and TRBJ2-7; TRBD1 aligns across 8 bases. Losses at the gene ends were 5 bases for V and 2 bases for J; bases not matched to a gene: 5. CDR3 length: 14 residues. Germline V gene lookup returns CDR1 MNHNS and CDR2 SASEGT. CDR3 DNA: TGTGCCAGCAGTCGTGGACAGGGAGCCTACGAGCAGTACTTC. Translated, it gives CASSRGQGAYEQYF.

The genes are TRBV7-2 and TRBJ2-1; 10 bases are a match to TRBD2. The junction had 9 bases not matched to a gene; V was cut back by 4 bases and J by 0 bases. From germline, CDR1 is SGHTA and CDR2 FQGNSA. The CDR3 contains 18 residues. The CDR3 region has the DNA TGTGCCAGCAGCTCCACTCCGGGACTAGCGACCTCCTACAATGAGCAGTTCTTC. It translates to CASSSTPGLATSYNEQFF.

As DNA, the CDR3 is TGTGCCAGCAGCGCTAGCGGCTTCAGCTCCTACGAGCAGTACTTC. Its protein product is CASSASGFSSYEQYF. The chain couples TRBV9 to TRBJ2-7; 7 bases align to TRBD2. The trim removed 3 bases at V and 0 bases at J, leaving 6 bases unmatched. Germline CDR1 SGDLS, CDR2 YYNGEE. CDR3 size: 15 residues.

This clone came up a few times. The chain recombines TRBV9 with TRBJ2-1, with 11 bases lining up with TRBD2. Germline V gene sequence: CDR1 SGDLS, CDR2 YYNGEE. Trimming cost V 0 bases and J 6 bases; bases outside gene matches: 2. This CDR3 has 15 residues. The DNA for the CDR3 is TGTGCCAGCAGCGTAGGTAGCGGGGGGGCCAATGAGCAGTTCTTC. Translating gives CASSVGSGGANEQFF.

The chain joins TRBV30 to TRBJ1-1; perhaps TRBD1 as D (5 bases). Germline-derived CDR1 and CDR2 are GTSNPN and SVGIG (reference sequence). V was pared by 0 bases and J by 5 bases, with 10 bases between. The CDR3 covers 13 residues. CDR3 amino acids: CAWSVQAGTEAFF. Written as DNA, the CDR3 is TGTGCCTGGAGTGTACAGGCAGGGACTGAAGCTTTCTTT.

The CDR3 is CASSYSGAGDTEAFF. The CDR3 coding sequence is TGTGCCAGCAGTTACTCGGGGGCGGGGGACACTGAAGCTTTCTTT. The V call is TRBV6-5, the J call TRBJ1-1; maybe TRBD1 (6 bases). The germline V and J ends were trimmed by 0 bases and 3 bases, with 11 bases remaining between them. Germline CDR1 is MNHEY and CDR2 is SVGAGI. This CDR3 contains 15 residues.

The chain links TRBV2 to TRBJ1-2; unclear D gene. The CDR3 runs to 14 residues. Trimming pared 7 bases from V and 0 bases from J, leaving 12 bases between. The germline V gene encodes CDR1 SNHLY and CDR2 FYNNEI. CDR3: CASTVRRTNYGYTF. CDR3 coding DNA: TGTGCCAGCACGGTGAGGAGAACTAACTATGGCTACACCTTC.

V and J are TRBV5-1 and TRBJ1-5; D not resolved. Germline V gene lookup returns CDR1 SGHRS and CDR2 YFSETQ. The CDR3 covers 15 residues. V lost 1 base to trimming and J lost 5 bases, with 13 bases between them. The CDR3 nucleotides read TGCGCCAGCAGCTTGCTGGGCACCGAACATCAGCCCCAGCATTTT. The encoded protein is CASSLLGTEHQPQHF. Variable domain in full (rest from reference TRBV5-1 and TRBJ1-5): KAGVTQTPRYLIKTRGQQVTLSCSPISGHRSVSWYQQTPGQGLQFLFEYFSETQRNKGNFPGRFSGRQFSNSRSEMNVSTLELGDSALYLCASSLLGTEHQPQHFGDGTRLSIL.

The genes are TRBV29-1 and TRBJ2-3; D gene ambiguous. Germline CDR1 and CDR2: SQVTM and ANQGSEA. The CDR3 runs to 14 residues. Trimming cost V 1 base and J 2 bases, with 10 bases left between them. CDR3 sequence: CSVEGQALTDTQYF. CDR3 bases: TGCAGCGTTGAAGGCCAGGCACTCACAGATACGCAGTATTTT.

The chain couples TRBV19 to TRBJ1-1; no clear D gene. Trimming shortened V by 7 bases and J by 0 bases, and 9 bases separated the two germline ends. Germline CDR1 LNHDA, CDR2 SQIVND (reference sequence). CDR3 length: 13 residues. In DNA, the CDR3 is TGTGCCAGTATGACAACCATGAACACTGAAGCTTTCTTT. It yields the protein CASMTTMNTEAFF.

The CDR3 loop is CASSQRQDRELFF. The DNA of the CDR3 is TGCGCCAGCAGCCAACGACAGGATCGGGAGCTGTTTTTT. The J gene is TRBJ2-2, the V gene TRBV4-3; D may be TRBD1 (6 bases). CDR3 length: 13 residues. Germline lookup yields CDR1 LGHNA and CDR2 YSLEER. Trimming removed 2 bases at V and 9 bases at J, with 10 bases between.